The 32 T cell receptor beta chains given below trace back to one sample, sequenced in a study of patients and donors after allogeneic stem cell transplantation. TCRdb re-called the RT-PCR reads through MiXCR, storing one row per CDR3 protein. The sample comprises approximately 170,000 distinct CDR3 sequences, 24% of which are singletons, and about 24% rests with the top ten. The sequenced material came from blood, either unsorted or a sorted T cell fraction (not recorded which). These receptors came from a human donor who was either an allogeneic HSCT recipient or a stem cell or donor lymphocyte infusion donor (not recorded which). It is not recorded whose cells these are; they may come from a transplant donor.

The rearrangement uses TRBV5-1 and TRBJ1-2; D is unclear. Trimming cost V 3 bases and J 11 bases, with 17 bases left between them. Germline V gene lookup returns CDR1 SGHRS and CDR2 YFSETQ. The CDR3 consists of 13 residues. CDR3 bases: TGCGCCAGCAGCTCTCAGGACGTCGGGGATTACACCTTC. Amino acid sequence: CASSSQDVGDYTF.

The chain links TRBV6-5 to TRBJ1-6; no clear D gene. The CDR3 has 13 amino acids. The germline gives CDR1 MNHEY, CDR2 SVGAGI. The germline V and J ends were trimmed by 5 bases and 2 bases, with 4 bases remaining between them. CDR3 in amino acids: CASSQTYNSPLHF. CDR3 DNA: TGTGCCAGCAGTCAGACCTATAATTCACCCCTCCACTTT.

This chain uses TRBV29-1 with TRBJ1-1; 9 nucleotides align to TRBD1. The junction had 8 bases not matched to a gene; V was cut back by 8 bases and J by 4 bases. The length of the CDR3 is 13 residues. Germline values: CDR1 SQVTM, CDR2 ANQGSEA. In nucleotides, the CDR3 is TGCAGCATAAAGACAGGGGGGTCCACTGAAGCTTTCTTT. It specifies CSIKTGGSTEAFF.

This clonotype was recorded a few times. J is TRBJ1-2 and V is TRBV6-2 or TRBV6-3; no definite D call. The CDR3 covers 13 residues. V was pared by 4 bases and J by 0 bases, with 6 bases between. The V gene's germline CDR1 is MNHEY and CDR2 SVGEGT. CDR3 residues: CASSWASNYGYTF. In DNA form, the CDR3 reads TGTGCCAGCAGTTGGGCCTCTAACTATGGCTACACCTTC.

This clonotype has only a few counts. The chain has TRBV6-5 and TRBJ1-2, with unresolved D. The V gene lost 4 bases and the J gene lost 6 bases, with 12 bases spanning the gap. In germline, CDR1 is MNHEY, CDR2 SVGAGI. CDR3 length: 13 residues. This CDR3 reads CASSSGVGDGYTF. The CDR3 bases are TGTGCCAGCAGTTCGGGAGTCGGAGATGGCTACACCTTC.

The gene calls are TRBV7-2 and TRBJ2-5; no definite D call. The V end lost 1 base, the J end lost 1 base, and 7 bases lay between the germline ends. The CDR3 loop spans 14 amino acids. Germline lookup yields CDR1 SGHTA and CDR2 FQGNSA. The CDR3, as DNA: TGTGCCAGCAGCTTAGGACGGACCCAAGAGACCCAGTACTTC. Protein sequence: CASSLGRTQETQYF.

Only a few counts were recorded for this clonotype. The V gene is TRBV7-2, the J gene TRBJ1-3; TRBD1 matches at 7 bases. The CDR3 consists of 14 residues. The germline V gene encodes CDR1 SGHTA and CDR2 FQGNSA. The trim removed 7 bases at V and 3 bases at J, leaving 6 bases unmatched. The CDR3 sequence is CASTQGGFGNTIYF. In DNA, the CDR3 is TGTGCCAGCACCCAGGGGGGGTTTGGAAACACCATATATTTT.

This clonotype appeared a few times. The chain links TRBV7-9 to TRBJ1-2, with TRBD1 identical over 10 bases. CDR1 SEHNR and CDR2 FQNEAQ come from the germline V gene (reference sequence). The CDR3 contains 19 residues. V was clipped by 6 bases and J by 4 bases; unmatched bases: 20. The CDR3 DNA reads TGTGCCAGCAGTTCAACCGATCCGGGACAGGGGCCCGAGATCTATGGCTACACCTTC. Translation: CASSSTDPGQGPEIYGYTF.

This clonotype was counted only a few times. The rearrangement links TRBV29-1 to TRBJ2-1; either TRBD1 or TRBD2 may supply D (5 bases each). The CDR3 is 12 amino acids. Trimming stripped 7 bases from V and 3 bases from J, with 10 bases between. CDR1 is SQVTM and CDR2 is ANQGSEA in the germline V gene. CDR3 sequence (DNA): TGCAGCGCTGGGGACGGCTACAATGAGCAGTTCTTC. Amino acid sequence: CSAGDGYNEQFF.

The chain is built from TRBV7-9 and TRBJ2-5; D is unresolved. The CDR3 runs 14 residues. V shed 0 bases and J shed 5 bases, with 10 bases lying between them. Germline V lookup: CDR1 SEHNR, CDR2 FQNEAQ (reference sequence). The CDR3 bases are TGTGCCAGCAGCTTAGCCGGCATATGGGAGACCCAGTACTTC. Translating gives CASSLAGIWETQYF.

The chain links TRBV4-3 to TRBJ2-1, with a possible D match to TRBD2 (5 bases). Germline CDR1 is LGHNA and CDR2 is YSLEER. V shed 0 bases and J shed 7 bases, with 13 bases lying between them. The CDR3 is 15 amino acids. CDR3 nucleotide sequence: TGCGCCAGCAGCCAAGACATTGCGGGTCTTAATGAGCAGTTCTTC. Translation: CASSQDIAGLNEQFF.

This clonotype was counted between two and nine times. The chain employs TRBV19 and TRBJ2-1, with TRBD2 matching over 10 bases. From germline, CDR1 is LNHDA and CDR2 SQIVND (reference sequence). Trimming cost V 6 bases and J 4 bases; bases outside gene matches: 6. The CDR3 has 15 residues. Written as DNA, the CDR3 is TGTGCCAGTAGCAATCTAGCGGGAGATTACAATGAGCAGTTCTTC. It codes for CASSNLAGDYNEQFF.

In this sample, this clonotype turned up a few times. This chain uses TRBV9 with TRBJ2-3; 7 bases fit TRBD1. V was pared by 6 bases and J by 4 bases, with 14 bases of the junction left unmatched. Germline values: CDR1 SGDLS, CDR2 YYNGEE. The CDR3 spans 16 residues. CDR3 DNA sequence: TGTGCCAGCACCGAAGGGGGACAGCTGTGGTCAGATACGCAGTATTTT. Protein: CASTEGGQLWSDTQYF.

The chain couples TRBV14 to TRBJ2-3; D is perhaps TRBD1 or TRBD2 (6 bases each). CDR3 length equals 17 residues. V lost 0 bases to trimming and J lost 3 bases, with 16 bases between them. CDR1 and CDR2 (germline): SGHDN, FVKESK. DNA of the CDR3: TGTGCCAGCAGCCAAGATTTTCGGGGGCGGGATACAGATACGCAGTATTTT. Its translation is CASSQDFRGRDTDTQYF. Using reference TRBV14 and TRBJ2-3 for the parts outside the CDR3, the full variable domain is EAGVTQFPSHSVIEKGQTVTLRCDPISGHDNLYWYRRVMGKEIKFLLHFVKESKQDESGMPNNRFLAERTGGTYSTLKVQPAELEDSGVYFCASSQDFRGRDTDTQYFGPGTRLTVL.

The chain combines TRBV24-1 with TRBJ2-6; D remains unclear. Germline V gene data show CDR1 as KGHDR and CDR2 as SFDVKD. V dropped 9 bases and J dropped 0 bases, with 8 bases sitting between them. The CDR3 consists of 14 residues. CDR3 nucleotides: TGTGCCACCGCACAGCACTCTGGGGCCAACGTCCTGACTTTC. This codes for CATAQHSGANVLTF.

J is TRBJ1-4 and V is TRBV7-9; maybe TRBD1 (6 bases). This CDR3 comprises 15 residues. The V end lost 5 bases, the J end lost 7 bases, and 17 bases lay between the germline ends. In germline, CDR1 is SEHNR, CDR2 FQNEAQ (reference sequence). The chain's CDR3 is CASSPVTGAGEKLFF. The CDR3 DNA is TGTGCCAGCAGCCCTGTTACGGGGGCGGGTGAAAAACTGTTTTTT.

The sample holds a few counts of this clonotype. The CDR3 region has the DNA TGCAGTGCTTACGACAGGGCCGGCAACTATGGCTACACCTTC. Translated, it gives CSAYDRAGNYGYTF. This chain connects TRBV20-1 to TRBJ1-2, with TRBD1 matching over 7 bases. CDR1 is DFQATT and CDR2 is SNEGSKA in the germline V gene (reference sequence). V trimming: 5 bases; J trimming: 2 bases; junction bases outside the gene matches: 8. CDR3 length: 14 amino acids.

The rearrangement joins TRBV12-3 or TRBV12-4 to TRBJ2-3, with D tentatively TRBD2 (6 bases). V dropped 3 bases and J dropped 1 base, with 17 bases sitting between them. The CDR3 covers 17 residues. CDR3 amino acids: CASSFVWGVLGTDTQYF. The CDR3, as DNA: TGTGCCAGCAGTTTCGTCTGGGGGGTCTTGGGCACAGATACGCAGTATTTT.

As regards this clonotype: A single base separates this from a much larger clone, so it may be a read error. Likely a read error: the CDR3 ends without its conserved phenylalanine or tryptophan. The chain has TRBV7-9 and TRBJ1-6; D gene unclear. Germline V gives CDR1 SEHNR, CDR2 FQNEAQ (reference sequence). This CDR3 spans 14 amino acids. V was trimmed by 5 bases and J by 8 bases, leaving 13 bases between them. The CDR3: CASSAEEGYSPLHL. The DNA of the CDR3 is TGTGCCAGCAGCGCAGAGGAGGGTTATTCACCCCTCCACTTG.

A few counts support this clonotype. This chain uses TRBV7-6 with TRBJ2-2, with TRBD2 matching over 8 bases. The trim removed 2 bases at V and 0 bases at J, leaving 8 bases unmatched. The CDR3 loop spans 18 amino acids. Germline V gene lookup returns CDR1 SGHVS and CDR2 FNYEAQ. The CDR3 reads CASSLILAGGANTGELFF. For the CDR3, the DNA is TGTGCCAGCAGCTTAATCCTAGCCGGGGGGGCGAACACCGGGGAGCTGTTTTTT. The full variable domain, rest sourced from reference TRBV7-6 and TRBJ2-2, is GAGVSQSPRYKVTKRGQDVALRCDPISGHVSLYWYRQALGQGPEFLTYFNYEAQQDKSGLPNDRFSAERPEGSISTLTIQRTEQRDSAMYRCASSLILAGGANTGELFFGEGSRLTVL.

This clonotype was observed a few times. The CDR3 DNA reads TGTGCCAGCAGCACCCAGGGGGGCACTGAAGCTTTCTTT. This encodes CASSTQGGTEAFF. This rearrangement joins TRBV7-3 to TRBJ1-1, with 7 bases identical to TRBD1. The germline gives CDR1 SGHTA, CDR2 FQGTGA. V lost 5 bases, J lost 4 bases, and 4 bases stayed unmatched. The CDR3 extends over 13 amino acids.

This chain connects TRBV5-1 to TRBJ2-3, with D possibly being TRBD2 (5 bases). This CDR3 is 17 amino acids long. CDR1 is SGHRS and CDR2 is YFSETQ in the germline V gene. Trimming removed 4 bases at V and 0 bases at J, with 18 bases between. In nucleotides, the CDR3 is TGCGCCAGCAGCAAGGACCCAAGCGGCGGGAGCACAGATACGCAGTATTTT. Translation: CASSKDPSGGSTDTQYF.

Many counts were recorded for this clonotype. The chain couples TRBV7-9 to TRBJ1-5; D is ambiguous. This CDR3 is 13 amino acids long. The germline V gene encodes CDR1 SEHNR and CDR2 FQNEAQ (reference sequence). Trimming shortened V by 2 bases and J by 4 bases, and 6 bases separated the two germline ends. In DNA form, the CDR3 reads TGTGCCAGCAGCTTAAATGAGAATCAGCCCCAGCATTTT. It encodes CASSLNENQPQHF.

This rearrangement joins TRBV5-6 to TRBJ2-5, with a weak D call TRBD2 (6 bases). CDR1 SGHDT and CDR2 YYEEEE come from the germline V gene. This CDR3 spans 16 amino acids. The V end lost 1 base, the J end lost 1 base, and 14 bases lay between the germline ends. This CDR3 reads CASSLLVWGVQETQYF. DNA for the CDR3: TGTGCCAGCAGCTTGCTCGTGTGGGGGGTCCAAGAGACCCAGTACTTC.

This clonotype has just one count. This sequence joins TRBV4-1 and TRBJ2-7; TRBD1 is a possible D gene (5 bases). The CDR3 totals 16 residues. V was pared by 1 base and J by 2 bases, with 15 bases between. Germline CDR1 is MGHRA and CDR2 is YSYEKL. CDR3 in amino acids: CASSQGQLYRTYEQYF. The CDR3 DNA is TGCGCCAGCAGCCAAGGACAGCTGTATAGGACCTACGAGCAGTACTTC.

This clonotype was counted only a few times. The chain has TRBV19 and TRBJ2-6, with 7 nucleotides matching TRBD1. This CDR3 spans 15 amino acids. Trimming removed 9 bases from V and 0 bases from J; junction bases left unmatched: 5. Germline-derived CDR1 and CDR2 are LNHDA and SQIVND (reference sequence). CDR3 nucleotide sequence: TGTGCCAGCCGACAGGGTAACTCTGGGGCCAACGTCCTGACTTTC. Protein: CASRQGNSGANVLTF.

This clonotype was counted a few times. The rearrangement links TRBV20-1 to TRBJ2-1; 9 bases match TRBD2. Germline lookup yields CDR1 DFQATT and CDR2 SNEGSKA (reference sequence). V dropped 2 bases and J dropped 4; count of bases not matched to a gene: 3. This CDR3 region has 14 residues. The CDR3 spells CSARRTSAYNEQFF. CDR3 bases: TGCAGTGCTAGACGGACTAGCGCTTACAATGAGCAGTTCTTC.

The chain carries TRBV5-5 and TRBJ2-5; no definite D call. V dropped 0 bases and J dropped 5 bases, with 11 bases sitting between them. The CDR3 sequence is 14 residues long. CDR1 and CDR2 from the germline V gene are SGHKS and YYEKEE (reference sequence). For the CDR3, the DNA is TGTGCCAGCAGCTTGGACAGTCGTCGTGAGACCCAGTACTTC. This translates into CASSLDSRRETQYF. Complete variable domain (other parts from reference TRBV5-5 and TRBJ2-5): DAGVTQSPTHLIKTRGQQVTLRCSPISGHKSVSWYQQVLGQGPQFIFQYYEKEERGRGNFPDRFSARQFPNYSSELNVNALLLGDSALYLCASSLDSRRETQYFGPGTRLLVL.

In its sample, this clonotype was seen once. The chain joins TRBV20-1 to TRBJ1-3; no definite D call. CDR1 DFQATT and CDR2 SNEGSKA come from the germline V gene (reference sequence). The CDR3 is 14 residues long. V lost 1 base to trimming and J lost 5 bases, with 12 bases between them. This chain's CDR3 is CSARVSHFRNTIYF. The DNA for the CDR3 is TGCAGTGCTAGAGTTTCACACTTCAGAAACACCATATATTTT.

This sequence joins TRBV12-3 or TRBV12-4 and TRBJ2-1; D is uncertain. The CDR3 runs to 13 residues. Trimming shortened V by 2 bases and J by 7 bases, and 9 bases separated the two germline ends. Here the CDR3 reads CASSLRSWNEQFF. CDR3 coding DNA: TGTGCCAGCAGTTTAAGGAGCTGGAATGAGCAGTTCTTC.

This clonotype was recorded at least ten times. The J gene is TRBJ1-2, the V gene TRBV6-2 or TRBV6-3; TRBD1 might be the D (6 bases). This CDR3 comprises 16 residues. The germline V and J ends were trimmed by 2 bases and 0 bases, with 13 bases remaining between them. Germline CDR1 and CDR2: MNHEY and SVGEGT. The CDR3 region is CASSYETGATNYGYTF. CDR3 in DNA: TGTGCCAGCAGTTACGAGACAGGAGCCACTAACTATGGCTACACCTTC.

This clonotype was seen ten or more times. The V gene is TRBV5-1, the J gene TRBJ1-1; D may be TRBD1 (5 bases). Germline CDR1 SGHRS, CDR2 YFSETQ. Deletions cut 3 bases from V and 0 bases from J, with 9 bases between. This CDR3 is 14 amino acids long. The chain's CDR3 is CASSSRELNTEAFF. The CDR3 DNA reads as TGCGCCAGCAGCTCCAGGGAACTGAACACTGAAGCTTTCTTT.